This section outlines one T cell receptor beta chain sequence together with its context. TCRdb's table, derived via immunoSEQ multiplex PCR, lists solely in-frame clones and lacks some. The table includes roughly 80,000 clones, less than 95% detected once. This entry is derived from a study of technical replicates of blood from a few donors. This clonotype was obtained from a human donor in good health. The sample comprised T cells isolated from PBMCs.

In nucleotides, the CDR3 is TGCGCCAGCAGCTTGGGGGGACTAGGAGGGTTGAGTTACGAGCAGTACTTC. Protein product: CASSLGGLGGLSYEQYF. The chain has TRBV5-1 and TRBJ2-7, with 8 nucleotides matching TRBD2. The CDR3 consists of 17 residues. From germline, CDR1 is SGHRS and CDR2 YFSETQ. Trimming removed 0 bases from V and 4 bases from J; junction bases left unmatched: 12.